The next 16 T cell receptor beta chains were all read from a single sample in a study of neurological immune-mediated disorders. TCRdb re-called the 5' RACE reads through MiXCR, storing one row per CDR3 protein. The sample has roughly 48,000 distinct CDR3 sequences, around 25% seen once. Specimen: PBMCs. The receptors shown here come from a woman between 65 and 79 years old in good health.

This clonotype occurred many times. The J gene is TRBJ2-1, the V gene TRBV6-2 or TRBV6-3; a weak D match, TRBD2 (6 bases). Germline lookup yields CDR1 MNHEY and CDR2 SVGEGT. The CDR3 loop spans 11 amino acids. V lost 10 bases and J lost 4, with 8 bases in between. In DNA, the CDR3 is TGTGCCACGGGAGAATACAATGAGCAGTTCTTC. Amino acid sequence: CATGEYNEQFF.

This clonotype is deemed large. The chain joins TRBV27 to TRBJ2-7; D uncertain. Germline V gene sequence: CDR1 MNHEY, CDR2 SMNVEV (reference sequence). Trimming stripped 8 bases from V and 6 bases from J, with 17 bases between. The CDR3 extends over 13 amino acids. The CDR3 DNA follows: TGTGCCAGCGGCTACACCGTGTCTGGCGAGCAGTACTTC. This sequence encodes CASGYTVSGEQYF.

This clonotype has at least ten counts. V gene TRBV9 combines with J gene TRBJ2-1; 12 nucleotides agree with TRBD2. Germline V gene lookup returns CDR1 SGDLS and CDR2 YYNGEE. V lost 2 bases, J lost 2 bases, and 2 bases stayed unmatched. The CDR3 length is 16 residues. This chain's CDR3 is CASSVRTSGAYNEQFF. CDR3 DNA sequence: TGTGCCAGCAGCGTGAGGACTAGCGGGGCCTACAATGAGCAGTTCTTC.

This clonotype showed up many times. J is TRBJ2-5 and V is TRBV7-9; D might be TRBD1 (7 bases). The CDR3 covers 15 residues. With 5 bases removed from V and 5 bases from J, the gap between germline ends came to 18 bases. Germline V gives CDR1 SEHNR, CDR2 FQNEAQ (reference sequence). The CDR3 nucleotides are TGTGCCAGCAGCGGTCGACAGGGAGGAGCCGAGACCCAGTACTTC. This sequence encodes CASSGRQGGAETQYF.

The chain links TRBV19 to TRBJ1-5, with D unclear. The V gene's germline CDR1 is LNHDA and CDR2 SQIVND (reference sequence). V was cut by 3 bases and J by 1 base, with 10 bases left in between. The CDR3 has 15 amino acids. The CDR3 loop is CASSITYFSNQPQHF. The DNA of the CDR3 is TGTGCCAGTAGTATCACGTATTTCAGCAATCAGCCCCAGCATTTT.

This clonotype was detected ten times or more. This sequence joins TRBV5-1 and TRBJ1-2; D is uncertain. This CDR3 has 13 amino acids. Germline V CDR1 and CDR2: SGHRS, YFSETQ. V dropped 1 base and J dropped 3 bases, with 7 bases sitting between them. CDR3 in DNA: TGCGCCAGCAGCTTGCAGGACCACTATGGCTACACCTTC. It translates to CASSLQDHYGYTF.

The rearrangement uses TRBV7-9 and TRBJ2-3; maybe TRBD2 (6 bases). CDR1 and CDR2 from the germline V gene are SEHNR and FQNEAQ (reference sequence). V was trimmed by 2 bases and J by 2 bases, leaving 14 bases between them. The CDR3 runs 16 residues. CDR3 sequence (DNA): TGTGCCAGCAGCTTAACGACTAGTCAGTACACAGATACGCAGTATTTT. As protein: CASSLTTSQYTDTQYF.

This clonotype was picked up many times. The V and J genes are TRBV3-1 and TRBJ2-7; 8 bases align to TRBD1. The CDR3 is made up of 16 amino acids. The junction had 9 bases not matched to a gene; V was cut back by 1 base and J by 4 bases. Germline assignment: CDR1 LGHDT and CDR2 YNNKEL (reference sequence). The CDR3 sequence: CASSQGWAGGAYEQYF. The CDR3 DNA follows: TGTGCCAGCAGCCAAGGGTGGGCAGGGGGCGCGTACGAGCAGTACTTC.

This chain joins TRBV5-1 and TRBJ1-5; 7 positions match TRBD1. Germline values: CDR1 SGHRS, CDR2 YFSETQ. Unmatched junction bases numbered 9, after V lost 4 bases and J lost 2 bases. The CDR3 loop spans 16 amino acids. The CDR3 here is CASSPDGQVGNQPQHF. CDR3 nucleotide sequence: TGCGCCAGCAGCCCGGATGGACAGGTCGGCAATCAGCCCCAGCATTTT.

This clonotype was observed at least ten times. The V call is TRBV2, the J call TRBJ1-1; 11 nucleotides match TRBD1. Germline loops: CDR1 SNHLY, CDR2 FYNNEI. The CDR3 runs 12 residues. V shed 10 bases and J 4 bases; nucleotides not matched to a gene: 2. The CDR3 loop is CAIGTGGTEAFF. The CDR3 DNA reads TGTGCCATAGGGACAGGGGGCACTGAAGCTTTCTTT.

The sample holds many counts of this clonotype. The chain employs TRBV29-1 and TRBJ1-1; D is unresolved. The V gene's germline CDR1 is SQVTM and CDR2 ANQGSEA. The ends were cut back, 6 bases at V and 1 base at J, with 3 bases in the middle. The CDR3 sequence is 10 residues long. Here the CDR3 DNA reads TGCAGCGTCTGGAACACTGAAGCTTTCTTT. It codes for CSVWNTEAFF.

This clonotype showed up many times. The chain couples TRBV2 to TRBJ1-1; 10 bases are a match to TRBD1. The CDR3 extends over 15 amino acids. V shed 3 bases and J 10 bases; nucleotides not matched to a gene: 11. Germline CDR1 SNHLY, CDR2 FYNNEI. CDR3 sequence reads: CASSEGGQGFIGAFF. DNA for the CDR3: TGTGCCAGCAGTGAGGGGGGACAGGGGTTTATAGGAGCTTTCTTT.

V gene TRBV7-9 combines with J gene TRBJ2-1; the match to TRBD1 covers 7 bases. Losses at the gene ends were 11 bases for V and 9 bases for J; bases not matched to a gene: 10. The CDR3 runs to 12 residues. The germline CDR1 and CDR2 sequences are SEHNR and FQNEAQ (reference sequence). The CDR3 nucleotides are TGTGCCGGCGGTCGGGACAGACGTGAGCAGTTCTTC. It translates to CAGGRDRREQFF.

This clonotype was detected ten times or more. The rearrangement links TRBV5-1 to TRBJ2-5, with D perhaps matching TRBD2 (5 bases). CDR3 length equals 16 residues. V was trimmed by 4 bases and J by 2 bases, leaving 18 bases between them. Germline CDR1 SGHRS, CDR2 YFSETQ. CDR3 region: CASSKDGLAYQETQYF. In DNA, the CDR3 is TGCGCCAGCAGCAAGGACGGGCTAGCATATCAAGAGACCCAGTACTTC. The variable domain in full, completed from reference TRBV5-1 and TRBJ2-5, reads KAGVTQTPRYLIKTRGQQVTLSCSPISGHRSVSWYQQTPGQGLQFLFEYFSETQRNKGNFPGRFSGRQFSNSRSEMNVSTLELGDSALYLCASSKDGLAYQETQYFGPGTRLLVL.

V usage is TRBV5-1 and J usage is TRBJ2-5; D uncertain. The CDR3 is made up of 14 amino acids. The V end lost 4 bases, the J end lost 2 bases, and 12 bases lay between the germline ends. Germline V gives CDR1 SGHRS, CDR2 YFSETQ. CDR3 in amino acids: CASSPAGGQETQYF. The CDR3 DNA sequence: TGCGCCAGCAGCCCAGCAGGTGGACAAGAGACCCAGTACTTC.

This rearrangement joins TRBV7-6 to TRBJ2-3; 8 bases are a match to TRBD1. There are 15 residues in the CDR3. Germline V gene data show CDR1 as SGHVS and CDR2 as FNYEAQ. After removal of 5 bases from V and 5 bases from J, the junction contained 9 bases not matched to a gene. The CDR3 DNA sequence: TGTGCCAGCAGCCTACCCGCAGGGGGCGGAGATACGCAGTATTTT. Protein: CASSLPAGGGDTQYF.